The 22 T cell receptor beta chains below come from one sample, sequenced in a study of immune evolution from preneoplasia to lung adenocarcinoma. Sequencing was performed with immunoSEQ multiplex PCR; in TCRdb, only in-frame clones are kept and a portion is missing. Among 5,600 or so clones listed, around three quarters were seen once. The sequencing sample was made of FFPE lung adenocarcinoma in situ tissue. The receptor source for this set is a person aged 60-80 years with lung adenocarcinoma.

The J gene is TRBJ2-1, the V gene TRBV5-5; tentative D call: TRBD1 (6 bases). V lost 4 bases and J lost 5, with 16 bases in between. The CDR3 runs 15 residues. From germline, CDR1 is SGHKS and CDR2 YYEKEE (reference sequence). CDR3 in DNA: TGTGCCAGCAGCCAACAGGGAGTGGGGCACAATGAGCAGTTCTTC. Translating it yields CASSQQGVGHNEQFF.

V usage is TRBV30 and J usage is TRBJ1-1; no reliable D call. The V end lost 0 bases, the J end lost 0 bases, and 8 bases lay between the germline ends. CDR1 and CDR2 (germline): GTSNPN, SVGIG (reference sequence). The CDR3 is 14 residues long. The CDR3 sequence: CAWSVPDMNTEAFF. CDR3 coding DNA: TGTGCCTGGAGTGTACCAGACATGAACACTGAAGCTTTCTTT.

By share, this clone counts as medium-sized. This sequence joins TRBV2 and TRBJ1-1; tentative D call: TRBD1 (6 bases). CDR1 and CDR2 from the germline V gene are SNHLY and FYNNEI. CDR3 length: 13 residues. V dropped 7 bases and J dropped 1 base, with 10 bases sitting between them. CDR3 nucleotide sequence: TGTGCCAGCAAAGGACAGTCGAACACTGAAGCTTTCTTT. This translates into CASKGQSNTEAFF.

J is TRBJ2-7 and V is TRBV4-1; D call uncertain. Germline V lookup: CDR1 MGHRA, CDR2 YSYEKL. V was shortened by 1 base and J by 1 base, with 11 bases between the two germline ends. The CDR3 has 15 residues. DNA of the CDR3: TGCGCCAGCAGCCAAGGATTGCAGGTTTCCTACGAGCAGTACTTC. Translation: CASSQGLQVSYEQYF.

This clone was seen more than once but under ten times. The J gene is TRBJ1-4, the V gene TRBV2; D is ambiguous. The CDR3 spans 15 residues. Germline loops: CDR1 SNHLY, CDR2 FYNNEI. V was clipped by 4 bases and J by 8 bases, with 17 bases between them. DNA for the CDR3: TGTGCCAGCAGTGTAGGCCTAAGGGCGTGGGAAAAACTGTTTTTT. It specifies CASSVGLRAWEKLFF. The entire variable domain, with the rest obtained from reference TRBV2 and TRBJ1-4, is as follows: EPEVTQTPSHQVTQMGQEVILRCVPISNHLYFYWYRQILGQKVEFLVSFYNNEISEKSEIFDDQFSVERPDGSNFTLKIRSTKLEDSAMYFCASSVGLRAWEKLFFGSGTQLSVL.

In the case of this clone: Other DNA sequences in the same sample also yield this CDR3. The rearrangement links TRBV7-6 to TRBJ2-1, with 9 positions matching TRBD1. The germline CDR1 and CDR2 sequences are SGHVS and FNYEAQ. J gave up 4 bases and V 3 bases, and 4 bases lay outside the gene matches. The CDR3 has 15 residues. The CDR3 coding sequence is TGTGCCAGCAGCTTGGGACAGGGCGATTACAATGAGCAGTTCTTC. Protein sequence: CASSLGQGDYNEQFF.

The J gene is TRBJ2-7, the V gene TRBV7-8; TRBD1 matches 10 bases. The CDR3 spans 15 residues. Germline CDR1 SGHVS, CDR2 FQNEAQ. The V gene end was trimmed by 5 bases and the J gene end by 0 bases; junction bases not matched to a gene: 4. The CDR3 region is CASSRGQGNSYEQYF. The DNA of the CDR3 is TGTGCCAGCAGCCGGGGACAGGGGAACTCCTACGAGCAGTACTTC.

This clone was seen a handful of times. The CDR3 loop is CASSMTGLGYTF. The CDR3 coding sequence is TGTGCCAGCAGTATGACAGGCTTGGGCTACACCTTC. The genes are TRBV6-1 and TRBJ1-2; D is possibly TRBD1 (6 bases). Trimming took off 5 bases at V and 8 bases at J, with 12 bases between the two ends. Germline V gene lookup returns CDR1 MNHNS and CDR2 SASEGT. This CDR3 is built from 12 residues.

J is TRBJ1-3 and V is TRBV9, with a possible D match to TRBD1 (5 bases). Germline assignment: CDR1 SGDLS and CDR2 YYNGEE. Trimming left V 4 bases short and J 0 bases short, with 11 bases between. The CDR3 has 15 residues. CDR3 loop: CASSTSGASGNTIYF. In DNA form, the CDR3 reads TGTGCCAGCAGCACCTCCGGGGCCTCTGGAAACACCATATATTTT.

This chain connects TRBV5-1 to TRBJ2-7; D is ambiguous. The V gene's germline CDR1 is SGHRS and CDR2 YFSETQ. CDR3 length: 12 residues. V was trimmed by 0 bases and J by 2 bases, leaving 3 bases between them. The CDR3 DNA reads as TGCGCCAGCAGCTTGGCCCCCTACGAGCAGTACTTC. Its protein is CASSLAPYEQYF.

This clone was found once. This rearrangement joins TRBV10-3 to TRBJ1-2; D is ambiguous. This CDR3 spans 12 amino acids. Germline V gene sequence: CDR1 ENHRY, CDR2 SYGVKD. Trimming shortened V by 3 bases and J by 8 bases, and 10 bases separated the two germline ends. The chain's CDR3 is CAISDDLGGYTF. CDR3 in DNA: TGTGCCATCAGTGATGACCTGGGCGGCTACACCTTC.

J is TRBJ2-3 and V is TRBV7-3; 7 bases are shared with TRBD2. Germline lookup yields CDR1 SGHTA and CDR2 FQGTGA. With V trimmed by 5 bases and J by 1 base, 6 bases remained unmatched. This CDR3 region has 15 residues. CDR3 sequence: CASSPAGFGTDTQYF. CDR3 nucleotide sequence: TGTGCCAGCAGCCCAGCGGGGTTCGGCACAGATACGCAGTATTTT.

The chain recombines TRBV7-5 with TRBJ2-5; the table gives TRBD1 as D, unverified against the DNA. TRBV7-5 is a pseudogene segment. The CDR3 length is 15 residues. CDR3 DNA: TGTGCCAGCAGCTCCGTTACGGGACAACAAGAGACCCAGTACTTC. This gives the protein CASSSVTGQQETQYF.

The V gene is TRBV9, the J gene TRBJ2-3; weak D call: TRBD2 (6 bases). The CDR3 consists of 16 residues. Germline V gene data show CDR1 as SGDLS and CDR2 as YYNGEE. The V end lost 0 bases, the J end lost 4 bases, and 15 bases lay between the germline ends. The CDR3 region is CASSVVEGLGADTQYF. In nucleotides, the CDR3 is TGTGCCAGCAGCGTAGTGGAGGGATTGGGAGCAGATACGCAGTATTTT.

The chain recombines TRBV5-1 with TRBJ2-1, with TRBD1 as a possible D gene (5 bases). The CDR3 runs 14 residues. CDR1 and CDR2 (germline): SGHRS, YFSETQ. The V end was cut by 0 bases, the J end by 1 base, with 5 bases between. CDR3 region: CASSLEGSYNEQFF. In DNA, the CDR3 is TGCGCCAGCAGCTTGGAGGGGTCCTACAATGAGCAGTTCTTC.

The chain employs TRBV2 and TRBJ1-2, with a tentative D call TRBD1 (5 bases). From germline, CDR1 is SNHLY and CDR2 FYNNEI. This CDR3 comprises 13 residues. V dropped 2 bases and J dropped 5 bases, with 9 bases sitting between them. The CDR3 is CASSEFREYGYTF. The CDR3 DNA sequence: TGTGCCAGCAGTGAATTCAGGGAGTATGGCTACACCTTC.

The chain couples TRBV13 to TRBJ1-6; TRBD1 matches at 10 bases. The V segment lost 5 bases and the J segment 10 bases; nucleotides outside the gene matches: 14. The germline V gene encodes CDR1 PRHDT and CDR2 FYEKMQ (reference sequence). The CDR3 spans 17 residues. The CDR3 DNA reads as TGTGCCAGCAGCGCGTCCCGACAGGGGGCGATAGGATCACCCCTCCACTTT. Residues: CASSASRQGAIGSPLHF.

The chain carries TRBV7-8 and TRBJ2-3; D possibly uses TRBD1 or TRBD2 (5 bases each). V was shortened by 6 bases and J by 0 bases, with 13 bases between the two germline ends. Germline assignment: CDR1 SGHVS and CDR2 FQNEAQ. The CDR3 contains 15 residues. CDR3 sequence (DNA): TGTGCCAGCAGTAACTACCGGGACAGCACAGATACGCAGTATTTT. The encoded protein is CASSNYRDSTDTQYF.

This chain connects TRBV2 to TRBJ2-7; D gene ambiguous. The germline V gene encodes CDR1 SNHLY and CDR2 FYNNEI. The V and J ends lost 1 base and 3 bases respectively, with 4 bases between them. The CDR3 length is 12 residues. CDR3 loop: CASSEESYEQYF. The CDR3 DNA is TGTGCCAGCAGTGAAGAGAGCTACGAGCAGTACTTC.

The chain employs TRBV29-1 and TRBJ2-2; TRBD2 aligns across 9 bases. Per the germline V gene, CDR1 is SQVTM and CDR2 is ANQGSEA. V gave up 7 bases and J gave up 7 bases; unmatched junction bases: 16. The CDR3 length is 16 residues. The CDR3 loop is CSARTWGGGGVGELFF. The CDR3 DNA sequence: TGCAGCGCCAGAACGTGGGGCGGGGGGGGCGTCGGGGAGCTGTTTTTT.

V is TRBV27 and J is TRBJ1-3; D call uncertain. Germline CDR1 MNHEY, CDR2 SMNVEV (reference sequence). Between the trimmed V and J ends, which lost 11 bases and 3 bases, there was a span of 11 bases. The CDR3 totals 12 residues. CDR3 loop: CASRGSGNTIYF. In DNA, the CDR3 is TGTGCCTCAAGAGGGAGTGGAAACACCATATATTTT.

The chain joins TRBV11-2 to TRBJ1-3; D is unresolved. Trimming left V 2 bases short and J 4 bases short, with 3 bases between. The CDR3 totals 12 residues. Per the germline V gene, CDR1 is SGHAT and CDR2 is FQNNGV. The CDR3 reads CASSLYGNTIYF. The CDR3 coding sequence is TGTGCCAGCAGCTTATACGGAAACACCATATATTTT.